One TCR beta chain is described in this entry. In germline, CDR1 is MNHEY, CDR2 SVGAGI. The ends lost 0 bases at V and 3 bases at J; junction bases unmatched: 7. CDR3 length equals 16 residues. The sample originates from a study of blood T cell repertoires in COVID-19. Data came from immunoSEQ multiplex PCR; TCRdb stores just in-frame clones and leaves some out. The data contain fewer than 250,000 clones, around nine tenths of them singletons. The receptor was derived from a woman aged 60-70 years who had recovered from COVID-19. The V call is TRBV6-5, the J call TRBJ2-5; 7 bases fit TRBD2. Specimen: peripheral blood. CDR3 residues: CASSYSSGTTKETQYF. The DNA for the CDR3 is TGTGCCAGCAGTTACTCCTCCGGGACTACTAAAGAGACCCAGTACTTC.